The 22 T cell receptor beta chains below come from one sample, sequenced in a study of T-cell memory formation after mild COVID-19. Each CDR3 protein is one row after TCRdb ran MiXCR on the 5' RACE reads. The data show roughly 260,000 distinct CDR3 sequences, around 15% seen once. The sample comprised PBMCs or a T cell subset sorted from them (not recorded which). These receptors came from a man younger than 35 who had mild COVID-19 (a few samples of this study predate the infection). Cell type and time point are not known.

This clonotype was seen just once. The chain carries TRBV6-5 and TRBJ2-1, with TRBD1 identical over 8 bases. The V gene end was trimmed by 5 bases and the J gene end by 10 bases; junction bases not matched to a gene: 13. Germline CDR1 and CDR2: MNHEY and SVGAGI. CDR3 length equals 15 residues. The CDR3 DNA sequence: TGTGCCAGCAGTAGGAGCCAGGGGGCTGGTTTGGAGCAGTTCTTC. Residues: CASSRSQGAGLEQFF.

This clonotype was found a few times. V is TRBV2 and J is TRBJ1-1, with D hard to call. The V gene's germline CDR1 is SNHLY and CDR2 FYNNEI. The CDR3 is made up of 14 amino acids. V was pared by 7 bases and J by 0 bases, with 12 bases between. CDR3 nucleotides: TGTGCCAGCACCCACCCGGCTTTGAACACTGAAGCTTTCTTT. This sequence encodes CASTHPALNTEAFF.

This clonotype was seen more than once but under ten times. This chain uses TRBV20-1 with TRBJ1-5; the D is unclear. The CDR3 totals 12 residues. CDR1 is DFQATT, CDR2 SNEGSKA, per germline (reference sequence). V was trimmed by 1 base and J by 7 bases, leaving 8 bases between them. In DNA, the CDR3 is TGCAGTGCTAGAGTCCTTGGGCAGCCCCAGCATTTT. It is translated as CSARVLGQPQHF.

V gene TRBV7-9 combines with J gene TRBJ1-2; 7 bases agree with TRBD1. The CDR3 loop spans 16 amino acids. The V and J ends lost 2 bases and 5 bases, in that order; junction bases with no gene match: 11. The V gene's germline CDR1 is SEHNR and CDR2 FQNEAQ (reference sequence). CDR3 sequence (DNA): TGTGCCAGCAGCTTAATAGGGGGCGAACGTGATTATGGCTACACCTTC. This encodes CASSLIGGERDYGYTF.

V usage is TRBV7-9 and J usage is TRBJ1-2; D may be TRBD1 (5 bases). The CDR3 spans 11 residues. Trimming cost V 10 bases and J 4 bases, with 10 bases left between them. CDR1 SEHNR and CDR2 FQNEAQ come from the germline V gene (reference sequence). The CDR3 nucleotides read TGTGCCACCACAGGCGGCTATGGCTACACCTTC. Its protein product is CATTGGYGYTF.

This clonotype showed up just a few times. The genes are TRBV20-1 and TRBJ1-1; perhaps TRBD1 as D (5 bases). CDR1 and CDR2 (germline): DFQATT, SNEGSKA (reference sequence). V lost 3 bases and J lost 1, with 9 bases in between. The CDR3 length is 13 residues. CDR3 DNA sequence: TGCAGTGCTAGGTTTGGACAGAACACTGAAGCTTTCTTT. This translates into CSARFGQNTEAFF.

CDR3 residues: CASSSGRVGELFF. The CDR3 DNA reads TGTGCCAGCAGCTCCGGTAGGGTCGGGGAGCTGTTTTTT. The chain joins TRBV7-9 to TRBJ2-2; unclear D gene. The CDR3 length is 13 residues. With 4 bases removed from V and 7 bases from J, the gap between germline ends came to 10 bases. CDR1 and CDR2 (germline): SEHNR, FQNEAQ (reference sequence).

This clonotype was seen more than once but under ten times. The chain uses TRBV14 and TRBJ2-2; D call uncertain. Germline values: CDR1 SGHDN, CDR2 FVKESK. The length of the CDR3 is 19 residues. The V end was cut by 0 bases, the J end by 6 bases, with 23 bases between. The CDR3 reads CASSQEATQQFYSPGELFF. The CDR3 DNA reads TGTGCCAGCAGCCAAGAGGCTACCCAACAATTCTATAGTCCCGGGGAGCTGTTTTTT.

This clonotype was seen a few times. The J gene is TRBJ2-5, the V gene TRBV20-1; the match to TRBD2 covers 11 bases. The CDR3 is 15 residues long. The germline CDR1 and CDR2 sequences are DFQATT and SNEGSKA (reference sequence). The V segment lost 0 bases and the J segment 5 bases; nucleotides outside the gene matches: 5. The CDR3 loop reads CSARDSGGAGETQYF. The DNA of the CDR3 is TGCAGTGCTAGAGATAGCGGGGGGGCCGGGGAGACCCAGTACTTC.

The rearrangement uses TRBV5-1 and TRBJ1-1, with TRBD1 matching over 7 bases. The V gene's germline CDR1 is SGHRS and CDR2 YFSETQ. The trim removed 0 bases at V and 10 bases at J, leaving 9 bases unmatched. CDR3 length: 14 amino acids. The CDR3 spells CASSLAESEGAAFF. The CDR3 nucleotides read TGCGCCAGCAGCTTGGCCGAGTCGGAGGGGGCAGCTTTCTTT.

This clonotype was picked up a small number of times. V and J are TRBV7-2 and TRBJ1-1; 8 positions agree with TRBD1. The CDR3 is 13 residues long. Germline V gives CDR1 SGHTA, CDR2 FQGNSA. Losses at the gene ends were 4 bases for V and 8 bases for J; bases not matched to a gene: 6. CDR3 sequence: CASSSDRDQEAFF. CDR3 sequence (DNA): TGTGCCAGCAGCTCGGACAGGGACCAAGAAGCTTTCTTT.

This clonotype occurred a few times. The gene calls are TRBV12-3 or TRBV12-4 and TRBJ2-5; D tentatively reads TRBD1 or TRBD2 (5 bases each). CDR3 length: 14 residues. V lost 5 bases and J 4 bases, leaving 14 bases between the germline ends. The CDR3 DNA is TGTGCCAGCAGTAGGGAATTTGGGGGAGAGACCCAGTACTTC. This codes for CASSREFGGETQYF.

The CDR3 bases are TGTGTGAGCGTTGGGGACTGGGGCGATGAGCAGTTCTTC. Translating it yields CVSVGDWGDEQFF. The rearrangement uses TRBV2 and TRBJ2-1; perhaps TRBD2 as D (6 bases). The CDR3 contains 13 residues. Germline values: CDR1 SNHLY, CDR2 FYNNEI.

This clonotype was observed a handful of times. V and J are TRBV5-6 and TRBJ2-5; the D gene is possibly TRBD1 (5 bases). This CDR3 is built from 16 residues. Trimming took 1 base from V and 1 from J, leaving 14 bases between them. The V gene's germline CDR1 is SGHDT and CDR2 YYEEEE. CDR3: CASSLMYRGGQETQYF. CDR3 DNA: TGTGCCAGCAGCTTGATGTATAGGGGCGGCCAAGAGACCCAGTACTTC.

The chain joins TRBV28 to TRBJ2-7; D ambiguous. From germline, CDR1 is MDHEN and CDR2 SYDVKM. CDR3 length equals 15 residues. V was trimmed by 1 base and J by 3 bases, leaving 13 bases between them. CDR3 bases: TGTGCCAGCAGTTTATCCTCGGCTCGGTACTACGAGCAGTACGTC. The encoded protein is CASSLSSARYYEQYV.

V and J are TRBV15 and TRBJ2-1; D might be TRBD1 (6 bases). The CDR3 consists of 16 residues. Between the trimmed V and J ends, which lost 6 bases and 5 bases, there was a span of 20 bases. Per the germline V gene, CDR1 is LNHNV and CDR2 is YYDKDF (reference sequence). The CDR3 DNA follows: TGTGCCACCAGACCGAGAGGGTGGGGGCCCGACAATGAGCAGTTCTTC. Translation gives CATRPRGWGPDNEQFF.

This clonotype was observed once. This chain links TRBV5-1 with TRBJ1-1; no clear D. Trimming took 0 bases from V and 13 from J, leaving 22 bases between them. This CDR3 region has 15 residues. Germline V gives CDR1 SGHRS, CDR2 YFSETQ. The CDR3 loop is CASSLGPVRNRDDFF. DNA for the CDR3: TGCGCCAGCAGCTTGGGTCCGGTTAGGAATCGAGACGATTTCTTT. Using reference TRBV5-1 and TRBJ1-1 for the parts outside the CDR3, the full variable domain is KAGVTQTPRYLIKTRGQQVTLSCSPISGHRSVSWYQQTPGQGLQFLFEYFSETQRNKGNFPGRFSGRQFSNSRSEMNVSTLELGDSALYLCASSLGPVRNRDDFFGQGTRLTVV.

This chain links TRBV29-1 with TRBJ2-1, with 12 bases aligning to TRBD2. The germline CDR1 and CDR2 sequences are SQVTM and ANQGSEA. CDR3 length: 13 residues. After removal of 3 bases from V and 7 bases from J, the junction contained 1 base not matched to a gene. The CDR3 loop is CSVETSGGNEQFF. The CDR3 DNA follows: TGCAGCGTTGAGACTAGCGGGGGTAATGAGCAGTTCTTC.

A few counts support this clonotype. The J gene is TRBJ1-1, the V gene TRBV12-3 or TRBV12-4, with 7 positions matching TRBD1. V shed 5 bases and J 11 bases; nucleotides not matched to a gene: 5. CDR3 length: 11 amino acids. DNA for the CDR3: TGTGCCAGCAGTACAGGGGTGGAGGCTTTCTTT. Translated: CASSTGVEAFF.

The chain carries TRBV12-3 or TRBV12-4 and TRBJ1-1; D perhaps matches TRBD1 (6 bases). The CDR3 length is 13 residues. Trimming cost V 4 bases and J 4 bases, with 10 bases left between them. The CDR3 DNA reads TGTGCCAGCAGTTGGGGGGCGGCCACTGAAGCTTTCTTT. Amino acids: CASSWGAATEAFF.

The CDR3 bases are TGTGCCAGCGCACAGGGCAATTGGAACACTGAAGCTTTCTTT. Its protein product is CASAQGNWNTEAFF. The chain is built from TRBV28 and TRBJ1-1, with D perhaps TRBD1 (6 bases). The germline V and J ends were trimmed by 8 bases and 1 base, with 14 bases remaining between them. Per germline, CDR1 MDHEN and CDR2 SYDVKM. The CDR3 spans 14 residues.

V usage is TRBV7-7 and J usage is TRBJ2-5; TRBD2 matches at 8 bases. Germline V gene sequence: CDR1 SSHAT, CDR2 FNYEAQ (reference sequence). This CDR3 region has 13 residues. The CDR3 region is CASGVQGQETQYF. The CDR3 DNA sequence: TGTGCTAGCGGGGTTCAGGGCCAAGAGACCCAGTACTTC.